This TCR beta chain was recorded in a study of STAT5B mutations in CD4+ large granular lymphocyte leukemia. Notes on the study in general: Main leukemic clonotypes were patient-specific, but 20% to 25% appeared at low frequency elsewhere. 8/27 top patient clones versus 2/35 control clones were TRBV06-family.

A word on this clone: What it recognizes is unknown.

J was trimmed by 2 bases and V by 5 bases; bases with no gene match: 6. From germline, CDR1 is SGDLS and CDR2 YYNGEE. This CDR3 is built from 17 residues. TCRdb's table, derived via immunoSEQ multiplex PCR, lists solely in-frame clones and lacks some. The repertoire consists of roughly 36,000 clones, with about 87% occurring once and the leading ten covering about 0.92%. Healthy controls were blood donor buffy coats. The chain carries TRBV9 and TRBJ2-6, with 11 bases aligning to TRBD1. The sample taken for sequencing was CD4+ T cells from blood buffy coats. The clonotype originates from a human donor in good health. The CDR3 DNA sequence: TGTGCCAGCAGAAGGACAGGGGGCGCGACTGGGGCCAACGTCCTGACTTTC. Translating gives CASRRTGGATGANVLTF.